This is a list of T cell receptor beta chains from one sample in a study of T cells in Graves' hyperthyroidism and ophthalmopathy. TCRdb called the multiplex PCR reads again in MiXCR, with one record for every CDR3 protein. The sample shows approximately 620,000 distinct CDR3 sequences, more than 15% of them seen only once. What was sequenced was blood. These receptors were collected from a woman in her forties with Graves' ophthalmopathy. Both conserved end residues are part of each CDR3.

>TRBV11-1
CASSFLAGEGTQYF
>TRBV7-9
CASSSPGVGNIQYF
>TRBV20-1
CSARESGVSTDTQYF
>TRBV12-3/TRBV12-4
CASSLTPMTSQTDTQYF
>TRBV10-2
CASSEMLVGNTVYF
>TRBV6-4
CASSDREGGAEAFF
>TRBV3-1
CASSQDLREQFF
>TRBV9
CASSVSLYGYEQYF
>TRBV20-1
CSAPGLAGGPSSTDTQYF
>TRBV30
CAWSSGGDTIYF
>TRBV19
CASSSPGLQSSYNEQFF
>TRBV30
CAWGRMNTEAFF